This T cell receptor beta chain is from a study of T cells after yellow fever vaccination. Study-level points and caveats: One caveat is that FACS-sorted repertoires could contain abundant clonotypes contaminating from the bulk population. Primary-vaccination clones mostly resurfaced post-booster (about 96% CD4, more than 85% CD8).

This CDR3 spans 12 amino acids. V was pared by 5 bases and J by 5 bases, with 9 bases between. Germline CDR1 is DFQATT and CDR2 is SNEGSKA (reference sequence). This clonotype came up a few times. Its antigen remains unknown. TCRdb re-derived calls from the 5' RACE reads in MiXCR, one entry per CDR3 protein. The sample lists 300,000 or so distinct CDR3 sequences, over 10% occurring once. Sequences were derived from CD4+ T cells sorted from PBMCs, sampled 45 days after the yellow fever booster vaccination. The clonotype comes from a man between 25 and 39 years old who received the YFV17D yellow fever vaccine. The chain recombines TRBV20-1 with TRBJ2-2; D possibly corresponds to TRBD1 (7 bases). CDR3 DNA: TGCAGTGCTCCAGGGGGGACCGGGGAGCTGTTTTTT. This gives the protein CSAPGGTGELFF.